The 10 T cell receptor beta chains below all came from one sample that was sequenced in a study of cytomegalovirus exposure and HLA in healthy donors. Primers: 60 Vbeta forward and 13 Jbeta reverse. Clones were sequenced by immunoSEQ multiplex PCR, and TCRdb holds only the in-frame ones, with some missing. The data show under 200,000 clones, over 65% seen once. The sequenced sample was PBMCs. Receptors originate from a female donor in good health and CMV-seronegative.

The chain has TRBV9 and TRBJ2-5, with D perhaps matching TRBD2 (6 bases). There are 13 residues in the CDR3. Germline lookup yields CDR1 SGDLS and CDR2 YYNGEE. Trimming took 3 bases from V and 9 from J, leaving 15 bases between them. CDR3: CASSAGTLVAQYF. The CDR3 DNA reads as TGTGCCAGCAGCGCGGGGACTCTGGTGGCCCAGTACTTC.

V and J are TRBV30 and TRBJ2-3; 9 positions agree with TRBD2. Trimming removed 2 bases from V and 4 bases from J; junction bases left unmatched: 13. CDR1 and CDR2 (germline): GTSNPN, SVGIG (reference sequence). This CDR3 region has 17 residues. CDR3 residues: CAWSPLTGRGRADTQYF. CDR3 nucleotides: TGTGCCTGGAGTCCCCTTACCGGCCGCGGGAGGGCAGATACGCAGTATTTT.

The chain has TRBV7-9 and TRBJ1-3, with D unclear. The germline V gene encodes CDR1 SEHNR and CDR2 FQNEAQ (reference sequence). The CDR3 has 13 residues. V was cut by 4 bases and J by 8 bases, with 12 bases left in between. CDR3 amino acids: CASSSYLGDTIYF. The CDR3 nucleotides read TGTGCCAGCAGCTCATACCTCGGGGACACCATATATTTT.

In this sample, this clone turned up a few times. V is TRBV18 and J is TRBJ1-2; TRBD1 matches at 9 bases. CDR1 KGHSH and CDR2 LQKENI come from the germline V gene. V was clipped by 2 bases and J by 12 bases; unmatched bases: 16. The CDR3 has 16 residues. In nucleotides, the CDR3 is TGTGCCAGCTCACCAACCACCCTCGGACAGGGGAGTAGTAACACCTTC. The encoded protein is CASSPTTLGQGSSNTF.

The chain couples TRBV23-1 to TRBJ2-4; 8 nucleotides align to TRBD2. TRBV23-1 is given ORF status, its function remaining uncertain. The CDR3 length is 16 residues. Trimming at V came to 10 bases and at J to 3 bases, leaving 14 bases not matched to a gene. In nucleotides, the CDR3 is TGCGCCACCGTTAAACCCAGGGGACTAGTCAAAAACATTCAGTACTTC. This encodes CATVKPRGLVKNIQYF.

Concerning this clone itself: Its ends do not fully match the called genes, so a read error is possible. J is TRBJ2-7 and V is TRBV18, with TRBD1 matching over 7 bases. Per the germline V gene, CDR1 is KGHSH and CDR2 is LQKENI. This CDR3 has 15 residues. The DNA for the CDR3 is TGTGCCAGCTCACCCCTAGGGGGCTCCTCCTACGGGCAGTACTTC. It encodes CASSPLGGSSYGQYF.

The chain couples TRBV5-1 to TRBJ1-5; possible D gene TRBD1, 6 bases. Germline V lookup: CDR1 SGHRS, CDR2 YFSETQ. The CDR3 runs to 16 residues. V lost 4 bases to trimming and J lost 1 base, with 15 bases between them. The CDR3 protein is CASSLGGGGSNQPQHF. CDR3 nucleotide sequence: TGCGCCAGCAGCCTTGGAGGGGGGGGCAGCAATCAGCCCCAGCATTTT.

As regards this clone: The same CDR3 can be traced to other DNA sequences in this sample. The chain combines TRBV7-9 with TRBJ1-3, with 7 bases that match TRBD1. With 2 bases clipped from V and 2 bases from J, the junction kept 6 bases outside the gene matches. Germline V gene data show CDR1 as SEHNR and CDR2 as FQNEAQ (reference sequence). The CDR3 runs to 16 residues. The CDR3: CASSLNNRGTGNTIYF. Here the CDR3 DNA reads TGTGCCAGCAGCTTAAACAACAGGGGTACTGGAAACACCATATATTTT.

Here the CDR3 DNA reads TGCAGCGTTGGACAGGGGTCCTACGAGCAGTACTTC. Amino acid sequence: CSVGQGSYEQYF. V and J are TRBV29-1 and TRBJ2-7; 8 bases map to TRBD1. Trimming removed 4 bases from V and 1 base from J; junction bases left unmatched: 0. The CDR3 extends over 12 amino acids. Germline CDR1 and CDR2: SQVTM and ANQGSEA.

As DNA, the CDR3 is TGTGCCAGCAATACAGGGGGCCGGGACTATGGCTACACCTTC. Its protein is CASNTGGRDYGYTF. The genes are TRBV6-5 and TRBJ1-2; TRBD1 matches at 9 bases. The germline V gene encodes CDR1 MNHEY and CDR2 SVGAGI. This CDR3 has 14 residues. V was pared by 7 bases and J by 3 bases, with 6 bases of the junction left unmatched.